These 2 T cell receptor beta chains were all obtained from the same sample, sequenced in a study of blood T cell repertoires in COVID-19. TCRdb's table, derived via immunoSEQ multiplex PCR, lists solely in-frame clones and lacks some. The table has about 40,000 clones, under 90% seen once. The sequencing sample was made of peripheral blood. All receptors come from a human donor in a cohort sampled during active COVID-19.

The chain carries TRBV7-2 and TRBJ2-7; a weak D match, TRBD2 (7 bases). V was shortened by 3 bases and J by 5 bases, with 17 bases between the two germline ends. The CDR3 is made up of 15 amino acids. The germline CDR1 and CDR2 sequences are SGHTA and FQGNSA. The CDR3 region has the DNA TGTGCCAGCAGCTTCAGGTCGGGGGGCCTTCACGAGCAGTACTTC. Its translation is CASSFRSGGLHEQYF.

V is TRBV27 and J is TRBJ1-2; 9 positions match TRBD1. This CDR3 has 14 amino acids. Germline V gene data show CDR1 as MNHEY and CDR2 as SMNVEV (reference sequence). Trimming at V came to 5 bases and at J to 6 bases, leaving 7 bases not matched to a gene. This chain's CDR3 is CASSHNTGGDGYTF. As DNA, the CDR3 is TGTGCCAGCAGTCATAACACAGGGGGCGATGGCTACACCTTC.